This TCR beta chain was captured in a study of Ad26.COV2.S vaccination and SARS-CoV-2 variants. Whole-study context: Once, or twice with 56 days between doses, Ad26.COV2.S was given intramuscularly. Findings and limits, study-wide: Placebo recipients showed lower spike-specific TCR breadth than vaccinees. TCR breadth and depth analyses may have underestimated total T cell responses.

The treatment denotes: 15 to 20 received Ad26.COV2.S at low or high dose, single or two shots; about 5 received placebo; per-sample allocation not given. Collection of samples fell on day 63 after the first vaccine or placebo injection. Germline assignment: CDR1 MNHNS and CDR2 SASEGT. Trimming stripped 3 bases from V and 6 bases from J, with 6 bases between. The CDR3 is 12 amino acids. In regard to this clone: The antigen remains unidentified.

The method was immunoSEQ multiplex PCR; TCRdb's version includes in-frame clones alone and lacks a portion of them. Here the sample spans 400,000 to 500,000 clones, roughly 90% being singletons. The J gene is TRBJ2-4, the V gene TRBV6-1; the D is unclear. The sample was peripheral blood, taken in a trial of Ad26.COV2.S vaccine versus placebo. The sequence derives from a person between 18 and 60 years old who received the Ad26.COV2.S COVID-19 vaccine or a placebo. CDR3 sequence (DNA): TGTGCCAGCAGTGACAGGCTAAACATTCAGTACTTC. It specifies CASSDRLNIQYF.